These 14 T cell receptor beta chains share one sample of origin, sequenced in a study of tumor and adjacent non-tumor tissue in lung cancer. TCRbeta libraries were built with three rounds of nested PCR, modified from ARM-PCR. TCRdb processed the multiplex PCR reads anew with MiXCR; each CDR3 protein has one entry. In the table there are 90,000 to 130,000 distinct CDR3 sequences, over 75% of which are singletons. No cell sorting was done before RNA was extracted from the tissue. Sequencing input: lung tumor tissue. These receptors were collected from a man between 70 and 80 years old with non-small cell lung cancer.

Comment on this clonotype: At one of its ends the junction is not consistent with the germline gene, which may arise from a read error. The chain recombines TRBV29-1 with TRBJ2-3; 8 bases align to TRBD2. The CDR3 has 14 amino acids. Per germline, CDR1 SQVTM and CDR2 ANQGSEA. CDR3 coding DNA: TGCAGTGTTGAGGGTTCATCCGGGGGGGATATGCAGTTTTTT. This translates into CSVEGSSGGDMQFF.

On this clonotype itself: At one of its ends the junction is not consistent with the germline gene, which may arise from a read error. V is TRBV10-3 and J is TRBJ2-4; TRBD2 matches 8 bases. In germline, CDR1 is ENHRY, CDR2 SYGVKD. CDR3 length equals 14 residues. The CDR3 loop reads CVINDLREANIQYF. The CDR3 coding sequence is TGTGTCATCAATGACTTGCGGGAGGCAAACATTCAGTACTTC.

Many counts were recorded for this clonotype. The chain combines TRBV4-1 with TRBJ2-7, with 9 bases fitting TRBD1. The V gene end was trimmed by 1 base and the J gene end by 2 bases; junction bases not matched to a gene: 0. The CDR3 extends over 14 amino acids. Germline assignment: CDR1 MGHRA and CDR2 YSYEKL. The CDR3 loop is CASSQGQGAYEQYF. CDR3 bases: TGCGCCAGCAGCCAAGGACAGGGGGCCTACGAGCAGTACTTC.

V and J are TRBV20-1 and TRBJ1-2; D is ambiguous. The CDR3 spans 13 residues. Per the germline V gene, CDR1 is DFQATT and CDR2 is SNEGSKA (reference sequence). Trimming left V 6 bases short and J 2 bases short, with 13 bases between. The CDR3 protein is CSATLRRNYGYTF. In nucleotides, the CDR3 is TGCAGTGCCACCCTCAGGCGGAACTATGGCTACACCTTC.

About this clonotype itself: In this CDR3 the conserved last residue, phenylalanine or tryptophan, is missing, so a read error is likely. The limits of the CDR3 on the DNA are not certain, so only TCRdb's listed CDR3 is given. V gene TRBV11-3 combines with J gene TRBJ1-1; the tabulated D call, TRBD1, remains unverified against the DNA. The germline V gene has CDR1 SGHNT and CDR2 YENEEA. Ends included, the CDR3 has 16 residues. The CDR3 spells CASGLKTGWMNTEALS.

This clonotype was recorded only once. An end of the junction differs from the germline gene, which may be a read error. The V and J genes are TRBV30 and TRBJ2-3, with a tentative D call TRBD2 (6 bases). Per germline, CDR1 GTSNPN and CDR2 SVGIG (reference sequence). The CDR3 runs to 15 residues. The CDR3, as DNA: TGTGCCTGGAGTGATCCCGGGAGCAGCAGAGATACGCAGTATTTT. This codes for CAWSDPGSSRDTQYF. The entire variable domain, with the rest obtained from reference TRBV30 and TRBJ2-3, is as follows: SQTIHQWPATLVQPVGSPLSLECTVEGTSNPNLYWYRQAAGRGLQLLFYSVGIGQISSEVPQNLSASRPQDRQFILSSKKLLLSDSGFYLCAWSDPGSSRDTQYFGPGTRLTVL.

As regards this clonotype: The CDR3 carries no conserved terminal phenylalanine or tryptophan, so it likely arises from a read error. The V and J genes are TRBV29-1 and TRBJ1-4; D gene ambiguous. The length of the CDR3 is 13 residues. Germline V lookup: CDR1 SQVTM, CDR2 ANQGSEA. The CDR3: CSVEDGTNEKLFC. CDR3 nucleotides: TGCAGTGTTGAGGACGGGACTAATGAAAAACTGTTTTGT.

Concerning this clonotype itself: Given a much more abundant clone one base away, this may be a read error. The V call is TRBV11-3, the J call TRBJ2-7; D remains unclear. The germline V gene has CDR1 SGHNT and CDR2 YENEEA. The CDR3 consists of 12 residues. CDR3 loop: CASNLIHYEQYF. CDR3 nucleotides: TGTGCCAGCAACTTAATTCACTACGAGCAGTACTTC.

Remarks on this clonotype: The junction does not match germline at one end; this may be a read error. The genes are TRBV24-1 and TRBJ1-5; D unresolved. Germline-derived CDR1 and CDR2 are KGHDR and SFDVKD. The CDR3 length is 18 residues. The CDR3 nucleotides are TGTGCCTCCAGTGACGGACGGGTAAAGCACCACCAAGGGCAGCCCCAGCATTTT. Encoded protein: CASSDGRVKHHQGQPQHF.

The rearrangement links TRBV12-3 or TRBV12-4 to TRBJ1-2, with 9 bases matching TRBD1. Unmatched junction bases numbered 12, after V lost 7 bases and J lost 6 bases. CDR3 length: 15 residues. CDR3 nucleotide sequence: TGTGCCAGCATTGCCCGGGACAGGGATAGCGATGGCTACACCTTC. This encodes CASIARDRDSDGYTF.

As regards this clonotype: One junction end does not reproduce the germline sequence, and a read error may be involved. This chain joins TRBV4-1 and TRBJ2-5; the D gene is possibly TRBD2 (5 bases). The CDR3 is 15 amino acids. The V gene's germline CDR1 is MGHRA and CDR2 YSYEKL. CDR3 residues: CACSQDRLSIETQYF. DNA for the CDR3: TGCGCCTGCAGCCAAGACCGACTATCTATCGAAACCCAGTACTTC.

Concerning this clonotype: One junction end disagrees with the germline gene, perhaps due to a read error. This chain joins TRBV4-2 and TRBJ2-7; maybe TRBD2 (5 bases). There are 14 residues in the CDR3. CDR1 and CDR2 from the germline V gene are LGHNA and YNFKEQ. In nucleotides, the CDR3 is TGTGCCAGCAGCCAAGTATCTAGCTCCTACGAGCAGTATTTC. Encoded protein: CASSQVSSSYEQYF.

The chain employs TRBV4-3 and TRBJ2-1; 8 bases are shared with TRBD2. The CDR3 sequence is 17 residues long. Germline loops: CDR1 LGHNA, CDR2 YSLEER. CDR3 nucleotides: TGCTTCGGCGGCCTAGACCCAGCGGGAGCTGAATACAATGAGCAGTTCTTC. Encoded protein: CFGGLDPAGAEYNEQFF.

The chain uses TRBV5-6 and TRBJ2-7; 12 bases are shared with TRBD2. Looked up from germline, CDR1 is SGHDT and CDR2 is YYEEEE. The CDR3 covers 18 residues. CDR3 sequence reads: CVRSPTLAGGPGDYEQYF. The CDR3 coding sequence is TGTGTCAGGAGCCCGACACTAGCGGGAGGCCCGGGTGACTACGAGCAGTACTTC.